A single sample gave rise to the 20 T cell receptor beta chains below, sequenced in a study of T-cell reconstitution after alpha-beta-depleted transplantation in children. Preparation of the TCRbeta library used unique molecular identifiers. TCRdb independently ran MiXCR on the PCR reads; one entry per CDR3 protein. The table records about 200,000 distinct CDR3 sequences, roughly 15% of them present only once. Sequenced here: PBMCs from the stem cell graft donor, sampled from the stem cell graft. Receptors were obtained from a human donor who donated a stem cell graft to a child with acute lymphoblastic leukemia.

This clonotype was detected many times. This chain uses TRBV20-1 with TRBJ2-4; 8 bases fit TRBD2. Looked up from germline, CDR1 is DFQATT and CDR2 is SNEGSKA (reference sequence). The CDR3 covers 15 residues. V trimming: 1 base; J trimming: 3 bases; junction bases outside the gene matches: 5. The CDR3 sequence: CSARAGSGIKNIQYF. As DNA, the CDR3 is TGCAGTGCTAGAGCTGGTAGCGGGATCAAAAACATTCAGTACTTC.

This chain joins TRBV7-9 and TRBJ1-3, with TRBD1 as a possible D gene (5 bases). V lost 5 bases to trimming and J lost 2 bases, with 16 bases between them. This CDR3 is 16 amino acids long. The germline V gene has CDR1 SEHNR and CDR2 FQNEAQ (reference sequence). CDR3 in DNA: TGTGCCAGCAGCCTTGGCAGGGATGGCGCTGGAAACACCATATATTTT. Protein product: CASSLGRDGAGNTIYF.

As to this clonotype: One end of the junction varies from germline; a read error may be responsible. The rearrangement links TRBV29-1 to TRBJ2-6; 7 bases are a match to TRBD1. This CDR3 spans 16 amino acids. Germline lookup yields CDR1 SQVTM and CDR2 ANQGSEA. CDR3 nucleotide sequence: TGCAGCGTTGAAGTCTCGGGACAGTCTGGGGCCAACGGCCTGACTTTC. Translation gives CSVEVSGQSGANGLTF.

For this clonotype: Since a much larger clone is just one base distant, this may be a read error. V is TRBV19 and J is TRBJ1-1; TRBD1 is a possible D gene (5 bases). This CDR3 has 15 residues. The germline V and J ends were trimmed by 5 bases and 7 bases, with 20 bases remaining between them. CDR1 and CDR2 (germline): LNHDA, SQIVND (reference sequence). The CDR3 nucleotides read TGTGCCAGTAGTCCTATCCCCGGGGGTCAGATTGAAGCTTTCTTT. The encoded protein is CASSPIPGGQIEAFF. Full variable domain (rest looked up from reference TRBV19 and TRBJ1-1): DGGITQSPKYLFRKEGQNVTLSCEQNLNHDAMYWYRQDPGQGLRLIYYSQIVNDFQKGDIAEGYSVSREKKESFPLTVTSAQKNPTAFYLCASSPIPGGQIEAFFGQGTRLTVV.

Ten or more counts support this clonotype. V is TRBV7-9 and J is TRBJ1-6; D gene unclear. The CDR3 sequence is 12 residues long. The V gene's germline CDR1 is SEHNR and CDR2 FQNEAQ (reference sequence). Trimming removed 7 bases from V and 5 bases from J, with 6 bases in between. As DNA, the CDR3 is TGTGCCAGCACCGTCAATAATTCACCCCTCCACTTT. This encodes CASTVNNSPLHF.

The rearrangement joins TRBV12-3 or TRBV12-4 to TRBJ1-6, with D unclear. The germline V and J ends were trimmed by 6 bases and 7 bases, with 7 bases remaining between them. There are 12 residues in the CDR3. The CDR3 protein is CASRHGNSPLHF. As DNA, the CDR3 is TGTGCCAGCAGACATGGGAATTCACCCCTCCACTTT.

This clonotype was seen at least ten times. The chain recombines TRBV15 with TRBJ2-1; TRBD2 agrees at 9 bases. With 9 bases clipped from V and 6 bases from J, the junction kept 15 bases outside the gene matches. This CDR3 region has 16 residues. Germline CDR1 reads LNHNV; CDR2 reads YYDKDF (reference sequence). CDR3 coding DNA: TGTGCCACTCAAAGCGGGCTAGCGGGACCATTCAATGAGCAGTTCTTC. Its translation is CATQSGLAGPFNEQFF.

A remark on this clonotype: At one boundary the junction diverges from the germline segment, which might be a read error. The chain couples TRBV5-1 to TRBJ2-6; D may be TRBD1 or TRBD2 (7 bases each). This CDR3 spans 18 amino acids. CDR1 SGHRS and CDR2 YFSETQ come from the germline V gene. The CDR3 nucleotides are TGCGCCAGCAGCTATTACAGGGGAGGGGGGATTGGGGCCAACGGCCTGACTTTC. Protein sequence: CASSYYRGGGIGANGLTF.

Comment on this clonotype: One end of the junction does not line up with germline, which may come from a read error. V gene TRBV3-1 combines with J gene TRBJ2-7, with 10 bases matching TRBD2. CDR1 and CDR2 (germline): LGHDT, YNNKEL (reference sequence). This CDR3 has 18 residues. CDR3 sequence reads: CACSLGGAGGESSYEQYF. CDR3 coding DNA: TGTGCCTGCAGTCTCGGGGGAGCGGGAGGGGAGAGCTCCTACGAGCAGTACTTC.

The table lists this clonotype with a few counts. The V and J genes are TRBV6-2 or TRBV6-3 and TRBJ2-1; 8 bases are a match to TRBD1. V was pared by 6 bases and J by 8 bases, with 9 bases of the junction left unmatched. This CDR3 has 14 residues. The germline V gene encodes CDR1 MNHEY and CDR2 SVGEGT. CDR3 residues: CASSDRGPPDEQFF. CDR3 nucleotide sequence: TGTGCCAGCAGCGACAGGGGCCCGCCCGATGAGCAGTTCTTC.

This clonotype showed up many times. The V and J genes are TRBV11-2 and TRBJ2-1; 7 bases agree with TRBD2. Germline values: CDR1 SGHAT, CDR2 FQNNGV. The CDR3 is 15 amino acids. J gave up 2 bases and V 5 bases, and 6 bases lay outside the gene matches. The CDR3 coding sequence is TGTGCCAGCAGCAGGGTAGCGGGCGCCTACAATGAGCAGTTCTTC. Translating it yields CASSRVAGAYNEQFF.

There are many counts of this clonotype. This chain uses TRBV5-4 with TRBJ1-4; 7 bases match TRBD1. Germline-derived CDR1 and CDR2 are SGHNT and YYREEE (reference sequence). After removal of 4 bases from V and 3 bases from J, the junction contained 6 bases not matched to a gene. The CDR3 extends over 15 amino acids. The CDR3 sequence is CASSGSRGPNEKLFF. The CDR3 nucleotides read TGTGCCAGCAGCGGATCTAGGGGGCCTAATGAAAAACTGTTTTTT.

This clonotype was counted many times. The chain joins TRBV5-1 to TRBJ2-7, with 9 bases that match TRBD1. Germline CDR1 and CDR2: SGHRS and YFSETQ. V gave up 1 base and J gave up 7 bases; unmatched junction bases: 6. CDR3 length equals 14 residues. As DNA, the CDR3 is TGCGCCAGCAGCTTGCTACAGGGGGCGAGTGAGCAGTACTTC. Its protein product is CASSLLQGASEQYF.

This clonotype was detected only a few times. The chain joins TRBV12-3 or TRBV12-4 to TRBJ2-1; D might be TRBD2 (5 bases). V was pared by 1 base and J by 7 bases, with 14 bases between. This CDR3 is 15 amino acids long. The CDR3: CASSLEMEVGNEQFF. CDR3 bases: TGTGCCAGCAGTTTAGAAATGGAGGTGGGTAATGAGCAGTTCTTC.

This clonotype was detected many times. The chain links TRBV12-5 to TRBJ2-3; the D call may be TRBD1 or TRBD2 (5 bases each). Germline V lookup: CDR1 LGHNT, CDR2 FRNRAP. CDR3 size: 13 residues. CDR3 sequence (DNA): TGTGTCTCAACACGGGACAGCACAGATACGCAGTATTTT. Its protein is CVSTRDSTDTQYF.

This clonotype was observed many times. The J gene is TRBJ1-2, the V gene TRBV20-1; 7 bases align to TRBD1. V dropped 1 base and J dropped 3; count of bases not matched to a gene: 11. CDR3 length: 16 residues. Germline assignment: CDR1 DFQATT and CDR2 SNEGSKA (reference sequence). The CDR3 is CSARVPTGQIDYGYTF. In DNA form, the CDR3 reads TGCAGTGCTAGAGTACCGACGGGACAGATCGACTATGGCTACACCTTC.

In this sample, this clonotype turned up a few times. V and J are TRBV23-1 and TRBJ1-6; D may be TRBD1 (6 bases). TRBV23-1 is identified as an open reading frame with a role that is uncertain. V gave up 10 bases and J gave up 15 bases, with 31 bases separating them. This CDR3 comprises 16 residues. The CDR3 coding sequence is TGCGCCACTAAACGCGGGACATCCCCTACGGCCTCTGACCTCCACTTT. It translates to CATKRGTSPTASDLHF.

There are many counts of this clonotype. The rearrangement uses TRBV5-6 and TRBJ2-5; 7 bases are shared with TRBD1. Trimming cost V 5 bases and J 4 bases; bases outside gene matches: 5. The CDR3 spans 13 residues. Germline V gives CDR1 SGHDT, CDR2 YYEEEE. This CDR3 is CASSWDRGETQYF. The CDR3 DNA reads as TGTGCCAGCAGTTGGGACAGAGGAGAGACCCAGTACTTC.

This clonotype was counted at least ten times. The CDR3 spells CASSLDRGGANVLTF. Here the CDR3 DNA reads TGTGCCAGCAGCTTAGACAGGGGAGGGGCCAACGTCCTGACTTTC. The chain recombines TRBV6-5 with TRBJ2-6; TRBD1 aligns across 8 bases. Germline CDR1 reads MNHEY; CDR2 reads SVGAGI. V shed 6 bases and J 4 bases; nucleotides not matched to a gene: 5. The CDR3 totals 15 residues.

CDR3 DNA sequence: TGCAGTGCTAGTACGACAGGGGGAGGAGACACTGAAGCTTTCTTT. Encoded protein: CSASTTGGGDTEAFF. This sequence joins TRBV20-1 and TRBJ1-1, with 9 bases lining up with TRBD1. V gave up 3 bases and J gave up 3 bases; unmatched junction bases: 8. The CDR3 runs to 15 residues. Germline V gene sequence: CDR1 DFQATT, CDR2 SNEGSKA (reference sequence).